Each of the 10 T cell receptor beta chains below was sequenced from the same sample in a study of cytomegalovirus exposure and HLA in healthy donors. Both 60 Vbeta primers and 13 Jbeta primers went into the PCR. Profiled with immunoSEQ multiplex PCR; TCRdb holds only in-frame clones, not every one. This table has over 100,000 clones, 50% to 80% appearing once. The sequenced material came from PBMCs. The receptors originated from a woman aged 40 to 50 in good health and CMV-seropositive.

The CDR3, as DNA: TGTGCCAGCAACAGGGGCTATGGAAACACCATATATTTT. It specifies CASNRGYGNTIYF. This chain joins TRBV9 and TRBJ1-3, with 7 bases matching TRBD1. The CDR3 sequence is 13 residues long. Germline V lookup: CDR1 SGDLS, CDR2 YYNGEE. Losses at the gene ends were 6 bases for V and 3 bases for J; bases not matched to a gene: 3.

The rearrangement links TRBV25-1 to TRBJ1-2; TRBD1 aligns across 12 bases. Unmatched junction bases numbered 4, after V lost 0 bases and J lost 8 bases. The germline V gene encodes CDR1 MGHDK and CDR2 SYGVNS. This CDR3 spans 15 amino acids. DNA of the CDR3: TGTGCCAGCAGTGAATACGGGGACAGGGGGCGAGGCTACACCTTC. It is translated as CASSEYGDRGRGYTF.

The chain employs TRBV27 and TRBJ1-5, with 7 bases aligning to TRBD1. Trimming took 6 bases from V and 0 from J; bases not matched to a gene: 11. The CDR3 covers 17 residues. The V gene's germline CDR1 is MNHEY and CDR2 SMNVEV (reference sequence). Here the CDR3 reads CASSPQGGTLSNQPQHF. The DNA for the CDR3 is TGTGCCAGCAGCCCCCAGGGGGGTACCCTTAGCAATCAGCCCCAGCATTTT.

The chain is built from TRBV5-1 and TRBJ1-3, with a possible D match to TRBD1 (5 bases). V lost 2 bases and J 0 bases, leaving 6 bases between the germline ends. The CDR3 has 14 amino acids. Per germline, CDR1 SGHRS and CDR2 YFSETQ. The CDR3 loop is CASSFGGSGNTIYF. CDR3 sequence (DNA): TGCGCCAGCAGCTTCGGGGGCTCTGGAAACACCATATATTTT.

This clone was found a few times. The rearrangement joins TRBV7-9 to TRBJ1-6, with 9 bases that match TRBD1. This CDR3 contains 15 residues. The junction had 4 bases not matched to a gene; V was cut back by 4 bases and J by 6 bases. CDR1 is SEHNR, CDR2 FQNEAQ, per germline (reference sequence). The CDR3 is CASSSKGQGNSPLHF. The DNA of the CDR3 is TGTGCCAGCAGCTCAAAGGGACAGGGTAATTCACCCCTCCACTTT.

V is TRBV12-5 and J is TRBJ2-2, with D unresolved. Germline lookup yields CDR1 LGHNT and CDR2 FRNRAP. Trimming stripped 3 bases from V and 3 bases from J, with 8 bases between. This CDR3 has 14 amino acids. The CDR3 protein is CASGLSPDTGELFF. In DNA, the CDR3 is TGTGCTAGTGGTTTATCCCCGGACACCGGGGAGCTGTTTTTT.

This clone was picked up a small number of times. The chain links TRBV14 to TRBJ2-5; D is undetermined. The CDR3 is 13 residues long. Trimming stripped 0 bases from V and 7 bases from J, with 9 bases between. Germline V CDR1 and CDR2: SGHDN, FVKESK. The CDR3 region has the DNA TGTGCCAGCAGCCAAGATTGGGCCGGGACCCAGTACTTC. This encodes CASSQDWAGTQYF.

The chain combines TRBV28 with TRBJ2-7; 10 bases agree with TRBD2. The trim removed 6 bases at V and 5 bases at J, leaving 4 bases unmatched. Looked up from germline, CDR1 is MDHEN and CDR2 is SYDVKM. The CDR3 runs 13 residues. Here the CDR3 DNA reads TGTGCCAGCAGAACTAGCGGGAAGGACGAGCAGTACTTC. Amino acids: CASRTSGKDEQYF.

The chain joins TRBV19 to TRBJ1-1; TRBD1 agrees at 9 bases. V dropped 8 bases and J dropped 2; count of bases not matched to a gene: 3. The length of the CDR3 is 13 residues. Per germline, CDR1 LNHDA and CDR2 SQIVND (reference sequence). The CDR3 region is CASADRGNTEAFF. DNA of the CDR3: TGTGCCAGTGCGGACAGGGGCAACACTGAAGCTTTCTTT.

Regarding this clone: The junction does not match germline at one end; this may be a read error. The chain's CDR3 is CASSDAGTGRSPLHF. The CDR3 DNA sequence: TGTGCCAGCAGTGACGCCGGGACAGGGCGGTCACCCCTCCACTTT. The chain carries TRBV10-3 and TRBJ1-6; 9 nucleotides agree with TRBD1. Looked up from germline, CDR1 is ENHRY and CDR2 is SYGVKD. This CDR3 is built from 15 residues.